The 3 T cell receptor beta chains below come from one sample, sequenced in a study of shared clonotypes between healthy human individuals. Sequencing used immunoSEQ multiplex PCR; TCRdb keeps in-frame clones, though not all of them. The sample includes under 1,900,000 clones, about 98.5% of them seen just once. Sequencing was done on a sample of naive CD4+ T cells sorted from blood. The subset was: CD45RA+ positively selected. The receptors come from a man under 40 in good health.

The rearrangement links TRBV7-2 to TRBJ2-7, with D perhaps matching TRBD1 (5 bases). The CDR3 consists of 16 residues. Trimming pared 1 base from V and 0 bases from J, leaving 13 bases between. Germline V gene data show CDR1 as SGHTA and CDR2 as FQGNSA. CDR3 region: CASSLGGGPSSYEQYF. The CDR3 DNA reads TGTGCCAGCAGCTTAGGGGGCGGCCCGAGCTCCTACGAGCAGTACTTC.

V gene TRBV9 combines with J gene TRBJ2-7, with a weak D call TRBD2 (7 bases). Trimming stripped 4 bases from V and 3 bases from J, with 14 bases between. This CDR3 has 14 residues. Per the germline V gene, CDR1 is SGDLS and CDR2 is YYNGEE. The DNA of the CDR3 is TGTGCCAGCAGCCGTGGACAGCGGGGCTACGAGCAGTACTTC. Amino acids: CASSRGQRGYEQYF. The full variable domain, in which reference TRBV9 and TRBJ2-7 provide the parts outside the CDR3, is DSGVTQTPKHLITATGQRVTLRCSPRSGDLSVYWYQQSLDQGLQFLIQYYNGEERAKGNILERFSAQQFPDLHSELNLSSLELGDSALYFCASSRGQRGYEQYFGPGTRLTVT.

The chain combines TRBV29-1 with TRBJ2-1, with 11 bases fitting TRBD2. The germline gives CDR1 SQVTM, CDR2 ANQGSEA. The CDR3 extends over 14 amino acids. V dropped 7 bases and J dropped 9; count of bases not matched to a gene: 11. Here the CDR3 DNA reads TGCAGCGCACATAGCGGGAGGGCCTGGGGTGAGCAGTTCTTC. This sequence encodes CSAHSGRAWGEQFF.